This paragraph covers one T cell receptor beta chain sequence. The data belong to a study of blood T cell repertoires in COVID-19. Across the study: Samples of COVID-19 (acute and convalescent) were obtained from the United States, Italy and Spain. Sample material is recorded as cDNA or gDNA derived from T cells, B-cell-depleted T cells, or PBMCs.

As originally analysed: Amplifying reference gene primers gave estimates of nucleated cell counts. TCRdb's copy holds only in-frame clones and misses some; the assay was immunoSEQ multiplex PCR. That table supplies the V and J calls and clone size; D and trimming were determined from the DNA. The repertoire holds around 58,000 clones, with around 90% as singletons. The source material was peripheral blood. The TCR originated in a woman aged 55-70 years with active or convalescent COVID-19.

The CDR3 DNA sequence: TGTGCCAGCAGCACAGGGGGAGGTGAAAAACTGTTTTTT. Translation gives CASSTGGGEKLFF. This chain joins TRBV7-9 and TRBJ1-4; 8 nucleotides match TRBD1. This CDR3 is 13 amino acids long. The germline V gene has CDR1 SEHNR and CDR2 FQNEAQ (reference sequence). The junction had 3 bases not matched to a gene; V was cut back by 5 bases and J by 7 bases.